Listed here are 26 T cell receptor beta chains from one sample, sequenced in a study of spatial heterogeneity in lung cancer. Time point of the sample: sample taken at primary tumor resection. The input material, whole RNA from tumor, nontumor lung or frozen PBMC, was sequenced unsorted. TCRdb recomputed calls from the 5' RACE reads with MiXCR, one row per CDR3 protein. The table records around 7,700 distinct CDR3 sequences, less than 5.5% of them present only once. Sequences were derived from normal lung tissue next to the tumor, sampled at surgery. These receptors were collected from a female donor with early-stage non-small cell lung cancer.

This clonotype is termed medium-sized. The rearrangement uses TRBV29-1 and TRBJ2-3; tentative D call: TRBD1 (6 bases). V lost 4 bases and J lost 4, with 12 bases in between. Germline CDR1 SQVTM, CDR2 ANQGSEA. The CDR3 runs to 13 residues. The CDR3 DNA reads TGCAGCGTTGGGCAGGGGCAGCCAGATACGCAGTATTTT. Translating gives CSVGQGQPDTQYF.

By its share, this clonotype is medium-sized. The J gene is TRBJ2-7, the V gene TRBV12-5; 7 nucleotides align to TRBD1. This CDR3 is 14 amino acids long. CDR1 is LGHNT and CDR2 is FRNRAP in the germline V gene. V lost 8 bases to trimming and J lost 3 bases; unmatched junction nucleotides: 10. CDR3 amino acids: CASSTPGQIYEQYF. The DNA of the CDR3 is TGTGCTAGTTCAACCCCGGGACAGATCTACGAGCAGTACTTC.

This clonotype is labeled medium-sized (0.01 to 0.1%). The chain's CDR3 is CASSSRDREYEQYF. CDR3 nucleotides: TGTGCCAGCAGCTCCAGGGACAGGGAATACGAGCAGTACTTC. The chain employs TRBV7-9 and TRBJ2-7; 9 bases match TRBD1. The germline V gene has CDR1 SEHNR and CDR2 FQNEAQ (reference sequence). The CDR3 consists of 14 residues. V shed 4 bases, J shed 4 bases, and the junction held 5 bases outside the gene matches.

Many counts were recorded for this clonotype. This chain links TRBV28 with TRBJ2-2; D might be TRBD2 (5 bases). V was pared by 4 bases and J by 5 bases, with 14 bases between. Germline V gene sequence: CDR1 MDHEN, CDR2 SYDVKM. The CDR3 contains 15 residues. Here the CDR3 DNA reads TGTGCCAGCAGTTCCGGTGTGTCGGGGACCGGGGAGCTGTTTTTT. Residues: CASSSGVSGTGELFF.

This clonotype was recorded many times. The genes are TRBV6-1 and TRBJ2-1, with TRBD2 identical over 9 bases. The germline CDR1 and CDR2 sequences are MNHNS and SASEGT. V dropped 1 base and J dropped 14; count of bases not matched to a gene: 3. The CDR3 runs to 12 residues. CDR3: CASSEVGTSKFF. As DNA, the CDR3 is TGTGCCAGCAGTGAAGTCGGGACTAGCAAGTTCTTC.

Sample share makes this clonotype medium-sized. The chain has TRBV3-1 and TRBJ1-1; the D gene is possibly TRBD1 (6 bases). Trimming pared 3 bases from V and 5 bases from J, leaving 13 bases between. Germline V gene lookup returns CDR1 LGHDT and CDR2 YNNKEL (reference sequence). This CDR3 contains 14 residues. CDR3 sequence reads: CASSQIGGETEAFF. In nucleotides, the CDR3 is TGTGCCAGCAGCCAGATCGGGGGCGAGACTGAAGCTTTCTTT.

The V gene is TRBV6-6, the J gene TRBJ2-6, with D unresolved. Deletions cut 2 bases from V and 0 bases from J, with 8 bases between. CDR3 length: 16 amino acids. Germline V gene lookup returns CDR1 MNHNY and CDR2 SVGAGI (reference sequence). The CDR3 sequence is CASSYGFSSGANVLTF. In DNA form, the CDR3 reads TGTGCCAGCAGTTACGGCTTTAGCTCTGGGGCCAACGTCCTGACTTTC.

In this sample, this clonotype is medium-sized (0.01 to 0.1%). The chain couples TRBV4-2 to TRBJ2-7, with 7 bases fitting TRBD2. V was pared by 2 bases and J by 0 bases, with 4 bases of the junction left unmatched. There are 15 residues in the CDR3. From germline, CDR1 is LGHNA and CDR2 YNFKEQ. CDR3 in amino acids: CASSQLAARSYEQYF. The DNA of the CDR3 is TGTGCCAGCAGCCAACTAGCGGCTCGCTCCTACGAGCAGTACTTC.

In this sample, this clonotype is medium-sized. The V and J genes are TRBV3-1 and TRBJ2-1; maybe TRBD2 (6 bases). Germline lookup yields CDR1 LGHDT and CDR2 YNNKEL (reference sequence). The CDR3 has 14 amino acids. With 4 bases removed from V and 5 bases from J, the gap between germline ends came to 12 bases. In DNA, the CDR3 is TGTGCCAGCAGCCTAAGCGGGTCAAACAATGAGCAGTTCTTC. It codes for CASSLSGSNNEQFF.

This clonotype was picked up many times. V is TRBV9 and J is TRBJ2-6; 7 bases line up with TRBD1. The germline V gene has CDR1 SGDLS and CDR2 YYNGEE. The J segment lost 0 bases and the V segment lost 1 base, leaving 7 bases of the junction unmatched. CDR3 length: 18 residues. In DNA form, the CDR3 reads TGTGCCAGCAGCGTAAGGGACAGTCTACGCTCTGGGGCCAACGTCCTGACTTTC. This encodes CASSVRDSLRSGANVLTF.

Within the sample, this clonotype is medium-sized (0.01 to 0.1%). The chain links TRBV12-3 or TRBV12-4 to TRBJ2-7; D not certain. V lost 4 bases, J lost 7 bases, and 14 bases lay in between. This CDR3 comprises 13 residues. The CDR3 DNA follows: TGTGCCAGCAGTTCCCCAGATGGTCGGGAGCAGTACTTC. Its protein product is CASSSPDGREQYF.

This clonotype is medium-sized in the sample. The V and J genes are TRBV12-5 and TRBJ2-1; 7 bases fit TRBD2. The trim removed 1 base at V and 7 bases at J, leaving 10 bases unmatched. CDR1 is LGHNT, CDR2 FRNRAP, per germline. The length of the CDR3 is 16 residues. For the CDR3, the DNA is TGTGCTAGTGGTTTGGGGCCTAGCGGAATGAGGAATGAGCAGTTCTTC. The encoded protein is CASGLGPSGMRNEQFF.

This clonotype was detected ten times or more. This sequence joins TRBV7-2 and TRBJ2-1, with D maybe TRBD1 (5 bases). V was clipped by 1 base and J by 9 bases, with 7 bases between them. The CDR3 covers 12 residues. Germline V gene sequence: CDR1 SGHTA, CDR2 FQGNSA. Here the CDR3 DNA reads TGTGCCAGCAGCTTAGAAGGGGTTGAGCAGTTCTTC. Protein sequence: CASSLEGVEQFF.

This clonotype qualifies as medium-sized (0.01 to 0.1%). J is TRBJ2-3 and V is TRBV20-1; 10 bases fit TRBD2. The V gene's germline CDR1 is DFQATT and CDR2 SNEGSKA (reference sequence). V lost 6 bases and J lost 4; bases outside the gene matches: 10. The CDR3 spans 15 residues. CDR3 sequence (DNA): TGCAGTGCCACACCCCCTAGCGGGAGCCCAGATACGCAGTATTTT. Amino acids: CSATPPSGSPDTQYF.

The rearrangement links TRBV5-5 to TRBJ2-1; the D gene could be TRBD1 or TRBD2 (6 bases each). CDR1 and CDR2 (germline): SGHKS, YYEKEE (reference sequence). This CDR3 spans 14 amino acids. Trimming took off 3 bases at V and 5 bases at J, with 12 bases between the two ends. CDR3 amino acids: CASSWGAGNNEQFF. DNA of the CDR3: TGTGCCAGCAGCTGGGGGGCAGGTAACAATGAGCAGTTCTTC.

This clonotype was observed at least ten times. The V call is TRBV19, the J call TRBJ2-4; D is tentatively TRBD1 or TRBD2 (6 bases each). Trimming removed 5 bases at V and 2 bases at J, with 19 bases between. The CDR3 contains 17 residues. The germline gives CDR1 LNHDA, CDR2 SQIVND (reference sequence). CDR3 DNA sequence: TGTGCCAGTAGTGCCTTCGAGGGGGGTGGAACCAAAAACATTCAGTACTTC. Protein: CASSAFEGGGTKNIQYF.

In its sample, this clonotype was seen many times. This chain links TRBV5-8 with TRBJ1-1; D uncertain. Trimming cost V 1 base and J 3 bases, with 4 bases left between them. The V gene's germline CDR1 is SGHTS and CDR2 YDEGEE. This CDR3 has 12 residues. The CDR3: CASSLRYTEAFF. The CDR3, as DNA: TGTGCCAGCAGCTTGAGGTACACTGAAGCTTTCTTT.

This clonotype appeared many times. This sequence joins TRBV28 and TRBJ2-2; TRBD1 agrees at 10 bases. Germline CDR1 MDHEN, CDR2 SYDVKM. V trimming: 10 bases; J trimming: 6 bases; junction bases outside the gene matches: 8. The length of the CDR3 is 14 residues. CDR3 in DNA: TGTGCCACAACGTACGGACAGGGGGCCGGGGAGCTGTTTTTT. It codes for CATTYGQGAGELFF.

This clonotype was recorded many times. The rearrangement links TRBV20-1 to TRBJ2-7; 8 nucleotides agree with TRBD1. Germline-derived CDR1 and CDR2 are DFQATT and SNEGSKA (reference sequence). With 6 bases clipped from V and 2 bases from J, the junction kept 6 bases outside the gene matches. This CDR3 has 13 amino acids. The CDR3 DNA follows: TGCAGTGCAACGGACAGGGAAACCTACGAGCAGTACTTC. Amino acid sequence: CSATDRETYEQYF.

This clonotype occurred many times. The CDR3 sequence: CSARERGSTEAFF. Written as DNA, the CDR3 is TGCAGTGCTAGAGAAAGAGGAAGCACTGAAGCTTTCTTT. This chain connects TRBV20-1 to TRBJ1-1; D ambiguous. The CDR3 sequence is 13 residues long. V lost 0 bases, J lost 4 bases, and 9 bases lay in between. Germline lookup yields CDR1 DFQATT and CDR2 SNEGSKA (reference sequence).

The chain joins TRBV7-2 to TRBJ2-1; tentatively, D is TRBD1 or TRBD2 (5 bases each). CDR1 is SGHTA, CDR2 FQGNSA, per germline. The length of the CDR3 is 12 residues. V dropped 5 bases and J dropped 8 bases, with 10 bases sitting between them. The CDR3 DNA is TGTGCCAGCAGCATGGGACCCCATGAGCAGTTCTTC. This translates into CASSMGPHEQFF. Looking up the rest from reference TRBV7-2 and TRBJ2-1 gives the full variable domain: GAGVSQSPSNKVTEKGKDVELRCDPISGHTALYWYRQSLGQGLEFLIYFQGNSAPDKSGLPSDRFSAERTGGSVSTLTIQRTQQEDSAVYLCASSMGPHEQFFGPGTRLTVL.

This clonotype counts as medium-sized. The rearrangement uses TRBV7-2 and TRBJ2-3; D perhaps matches TRBD1 (5 bases). Germline CDR1 reads SGHTA; CDR2 reads FQGNSA. V was shortened by 5 bases and J by 1 base, with 13 bases between the two germline ends. The CDR3 runs to 15 residues. In DNA form, the CDR3 reads TGTGCCAGCAGCCCAGACAGCCTAGGCACAGATACGCAGTATTTT. This gives the protein CASSPDSLGTDTQYF.

This clonotype was observed many times. This chain links TRBV5-1 with TRBJ2-7, with D possibly TRBD2 on 5 matching bases. The CDR3 runs 15 residues. V was trimmed by 5 bases and J by 1 base, leaving 16 bases between them. CDR1 SGHRS and CDR2 YFSETQ come from the germline V gene. CDR3 residues: CASSAEGIPSYEQYF. The DNA of the CDR3 is TGCGCCAGCAGTGCCGAGGGAATCCCGTCCTACGAGCAGTACTTC.

This clonotype came up many times. The CDR3 sequence is CASSDTGTPTYEQYF. The CDR3 DNA follows: TGTGCCAGCAGTGACACCGGGACACCAACCTACGAGCAGTACTTC. The chain combines TRBV6-1 with TRBJ2-7; D is perhaps TRBD1 (6 bases). The ends were cut back, 3 bases at V and 2 bases at J, with 14 bases in the middle. The CDR3 is 15 amino acids. From germline, CDR1 is MNHNS and CDR2 SASEGT.

This clonotype is medium-sized (0.01 to 0.1%) by share. This rearrangement joins TRBV28 to TRBJ2-1; TRBD1 aligns across 8 bases. Germline assignment: CDR1 MDHEN and CDR2 SYDVKM. This CDR3 has 15 amino acids. Trimming cost V 5 bases and J 3 bases; bases outside gene matches: 6. CDR3 bases: TGTGCCAGCAGTCGACAGGGGTTTCTCTACAATGAGCAGTTCTTC. Amino acid sequence: CASSRQGFLYNEQFF.

The V gene is TRBV19, the J gene TRBJ2-7, with 7 bases fitting TRBD1. Unmatched junction bases numbered 8, after V lost 3 bases and J lost 0 bases. CDR1 and CDR2 from the germline V gene are LNHDA and SQIVND (reference sequence). The CDR3 is 16 residues long. CDR3 nucleotide sequence: TGTGCCAGTAGTATGGGAGTAAAGGGGGCCTCCTACGAGCAGTACTTC. Translating gives CASSMGVKGASYEQYF.